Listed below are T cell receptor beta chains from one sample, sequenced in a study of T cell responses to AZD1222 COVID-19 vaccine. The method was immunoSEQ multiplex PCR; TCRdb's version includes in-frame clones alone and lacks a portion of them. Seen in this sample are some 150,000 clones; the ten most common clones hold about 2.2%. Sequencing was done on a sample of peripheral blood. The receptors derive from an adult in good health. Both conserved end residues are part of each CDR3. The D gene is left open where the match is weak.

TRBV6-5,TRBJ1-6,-,TGTGCCAGCAGTTACTTTCCAGAGAATAATTCACCCCTCCACTTT,CASSYFPENNSPLHF
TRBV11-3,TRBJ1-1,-,TGTGCCAGCAGCTTATCCACGAACACTGAAGCTTTCTTT,CASSLSTNTEAFF
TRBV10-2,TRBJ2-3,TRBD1,TGCGCCAGCAGTGACTCCACAGGGGTATATACGCAGTATTTT,CASSDSTGVYTQYF
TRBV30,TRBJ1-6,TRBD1,TGTGCCTGGAGTCTGGCAGGGGGGGCATATAATTCACCCCTCCACTTT,CAWSLAGGAYNSPLHF
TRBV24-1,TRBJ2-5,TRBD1,TGTGCCACCAGTGCCCAGGGGGTCCAAGAGACCCAGTACTTC,CATSAQGVQETQYF
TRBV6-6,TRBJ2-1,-,TGTGCCAGCACCTCTAGGGGAGGTATGGCGCTTGAGCAGTTCTTC,CASTSRGGMALEQFF
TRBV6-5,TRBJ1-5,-,TGTGCCAGCACTCAGAGCAATCAGCCCCAGCATTTT,CASTQSNQPQHF
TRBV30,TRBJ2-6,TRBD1,TGTGCCTGGAGCCAGACAGGGGGCTTCTCTGGGGCCAACGTCCTGACTTTC,CAWSQTGGFSGANVLTF
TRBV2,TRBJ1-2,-,TGTGCCAGCAGGAGGCAATCGTTAGGACCCAACTATGGCTACACCTTC,CASRRQSLGPNYGYTF
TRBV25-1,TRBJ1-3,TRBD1,TGTGCCAGCACCAGCGACAGGGGCTCTGGAAACACCATATATTTT,CASTSDRGSGNTIYF
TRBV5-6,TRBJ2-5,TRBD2,TGTGCCAGCAGCTTGGGACTAGCGGAACAAGAGACCCAGTACTTC,CASSLGLAEQETQYF
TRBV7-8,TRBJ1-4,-,TGTGCCAGCAGCCTGGACACCTGGAGTGAAAAACTGTTTTTT,CASSLDTWSEKLFF
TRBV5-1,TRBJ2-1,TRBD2,TGCGCCAGCAGCTTGGGGCTAGCGGGAGCAAGTGAGCAGTTCTTC,CASSLGLAGASEQFF
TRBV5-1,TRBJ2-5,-,TGCGCCAGCAGCTTGGCATGGTCCTCAGACAGAGAGACCCAGTACTTC,CASSLAWSSDRETQYF
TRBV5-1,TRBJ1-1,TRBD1,TGCGCCAGCAGCCTAGGGACAGGCCGGGCCAGCACTGAAGCTTTCTTT,CASSLGTGRASTEAFF
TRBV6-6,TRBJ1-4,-,TGTGCCAGCAGTTACGGTAATGAAAAACTGTTTTTT,CASSYGNEKLFF
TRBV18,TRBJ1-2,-,TGTGCCAGCTCACCTATTAAGTCGACCGCTAACTATGGCTACACCTTC,CASSPIKSTANYGYTF
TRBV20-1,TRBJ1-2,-,TGCAGTGCTAGACCGACCTATGGCTACACCTTC,CSARPTYGYTF
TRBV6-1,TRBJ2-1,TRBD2,TGTGCCAGCAGTGAAGAGTTGTGGCGGGGGGTCGACAATGAGCAGTTCTTC,CASSEELWRGVDNEQFF
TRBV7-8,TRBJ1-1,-,TGTGCCAGCAGCTTAGGGGCTAGGAACACTGAAGCTTTCTTT,CASSLGARNTEAFF
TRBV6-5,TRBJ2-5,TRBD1,TGTGCCAGCAGATCCGGGACAGGGGTGAGAGAGACCCAGTACTTC,CASRSGTGVRETQYF
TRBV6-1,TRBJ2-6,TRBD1,TGTGCCAGCAGTGAAACAGGGGCTGGGGCCAACGTCCTGACTTTC,CASSETGAGANVLTF
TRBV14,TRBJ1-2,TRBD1,TGTGCCAGCAGCCCGGGGGACAGCAACTATGGCTACACCTTC,CASSPGDSNYGYTF
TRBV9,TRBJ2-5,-,TGTGCCAGCAGCCCTTCGGCGGCCCTGGGCCAAGAGACCCAGTACTTC,CASSPSAALGQETQYF
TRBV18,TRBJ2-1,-,TGTGCCAGCTCAAGAATCGAGACGAGCTCCTACAATGAGCAGTTCTTC,CASSRIETSSYNEQFF
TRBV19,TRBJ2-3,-,TGTGCCAGTAGTATGGACGGGTACACAGATACGCAGTATTTT,CASSMDGYTDTQYF
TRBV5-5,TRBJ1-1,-,TGTGCCAGCAGCTTGACAGAAAACACTGAAGCTTTCTTT,CASSLTENTEAFF
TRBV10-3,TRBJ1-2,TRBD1,TGTGCCATCAGGGGGGACAGGGGGAATCTTGGCTACACCTTC,CAIRGDRGNLGYTF
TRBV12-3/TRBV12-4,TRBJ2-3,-,TGTGCCAGCAGTTTAGGCGTTGATACGCAGTATTTT,CASSLGVDTQYF
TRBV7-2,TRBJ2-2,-,TGTGCCAGCAGCTTATTACAGGGGGGGTCCGGGGAGCTGTTTTTT,CASSLLQGGSGELFF
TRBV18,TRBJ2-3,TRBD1,TGTGCCAGCTCACCACCACAGGGGGGACGAAGCACAGATACGCAGTATTTT,CASSPPQGGRSTDTQYF
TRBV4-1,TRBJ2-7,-,TGCGCCAGCAGCCATAGAGACCTCTCCTACGAGCAGTACTTC,CASSHRDLSYEQYF
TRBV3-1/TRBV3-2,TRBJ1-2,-,TGTGCCAGCAGCCAAGGGCCCGGGGAGCAGTATGGCTACACCTTC,CASSQGPGEQYGYTF
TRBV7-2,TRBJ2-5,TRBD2,TGTGCCACCCGAGGCGGGGGAGCGCTGGCGACCCAGTACTTC,CATRGGGALATQYF
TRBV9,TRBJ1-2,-,TGTGCCAGCAGAAGAGACCAAAGTAACTATGGCTACACCTTC,CASRRDQSNYGYTF
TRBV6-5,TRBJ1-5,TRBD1,TGTGCCAGCAGCCGACAGGGAAGCAATCAGCCCCAGCATTTT,CASSRQGSNQPQHF
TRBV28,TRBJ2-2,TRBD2,TGTGCCAGCAGTTTACGACTAGCCGGCGGGGAGCTGTTTTTT,CASSLRLAGGELFF
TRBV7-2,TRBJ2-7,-,TGTGCCAGCAGCTCGACAGCAACGTTAACCTACGAGCAGTACTTC,CASSSTATLTYEQYF
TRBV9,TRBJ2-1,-,TGTGCCAGCAGCGTAGAAGCCAGGGATAGATACAATGAGCAGTTCTTC,CASSVEARDRYNEQFF
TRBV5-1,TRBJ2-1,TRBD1,TGCGCCAGCAGTCGACAGGGCAATGAGCAGTTCTTC,CASSRQGNEQFF
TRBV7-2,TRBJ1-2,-,TGTGCCAGCAGCTTAGTGTCAGGTCCGCCCGTCTACACCTTC,CASSLVSGPPVYTF
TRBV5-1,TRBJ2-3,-,TGCGCCAGCACCCCCGATCCCGGGTCGAGCACAGATACGCAGTATTTT,CASTPDPGSSTDTQYF
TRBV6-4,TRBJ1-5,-,TGTGCCAGCAGGGAGGACAGAAGAAATCAGCCCCAGCATTTT,CASREDRRNQPQHF
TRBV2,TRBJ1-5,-,TGTGCCAGCGGGTGGGGCCCCTATCAGCCCCAGCATTTT,CASGWGPYQPQHF
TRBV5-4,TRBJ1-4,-,TGTGCCAGCAGCCGGGGGGGAATAGAAAAACTGTTTTTT,CASSRGGIEKLFF
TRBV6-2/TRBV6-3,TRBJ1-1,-,TGTGCCAGCAGCCGATTTGGGGACACTGAAGCTTTCTTT,CASSRFGDTEAFF
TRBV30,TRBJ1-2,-,TGTGCCTGGAGCGCCAGGGTTGGCTACACCTTC,CAWSARVGYTF
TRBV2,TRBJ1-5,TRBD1,TGTGCCAGCACAGAGGGGACAGCGGAGTGGCCCCAGCATTTT,CASTEGTAEWPQHF
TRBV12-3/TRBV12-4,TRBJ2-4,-,TGTGCCAGCAGTCACCTCAAAAACATTCAGTACTTC,CASSHLKNIQYF
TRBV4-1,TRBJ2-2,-,TGCGCCAGCAGCCAATTCAGGGTTGCGGCCACCGGGGAGCTGTTTTTT,CASSQFRVAATGELFF
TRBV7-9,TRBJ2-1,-,TGTGCCAGCAGCCCAGGGTGGGGGGCTAGCGATGAGCAGTTCTTC,CASSPGWGASDEQFF